Each of the 26 T cell receptor beta chains below was sequenced from the same sample in a study of preoperative IRX-2 immunotherapy in early breast cancer. Treatment noted: preoperative locoregional IRX-2 cytokine immunotherapy. Libraries were prepared by immunoSEQ multiplex PCR; TCRdb keeps only in-frame clonotypes and omits some of them. The sample lists roughly 62,000 clones, approximately 94% occurring once. This material was collected from a patient treated with IRX-2 immunotherapy. The receptor source for this set is a human donor with breast cancer.

This chain connects TRBV7-9 to TRBJ1-2, with D tentatively TRBD1 (6 bases). The V gene's germline CDR1 is SEHNR and CDR2 FQNEAQ (reference sequence). Trimming shortened V by 7 bases and J by 2 bases, and 11 bases separated the two germline ends. This CDR3 spans 13 amino acids. The CDR3 bases are TGTGCCAGCACCGTAGGGGGAAACTATGGCTACACCTTC. It codes for CASTVGGNYGYTF.

The chain combines TRBV4-1 with TRBJ2-7; D is tentatively TRBD1 or TRBD2 (5 bases each). Trimming shortened V by 2 bases and J by 0 bases, and 11 bases separated the two germline ends. The germline V gene encodes CDR1 MGHRA and CDR2 YSYEKL. The CDR3 runs 15 residues. Here the CDR3 DNA reads TGCGCCAGCAGCCAAACCGGGACCGACTCCTACGAGCAGTACTTC. This codes for CASSQTGTDSYEQYF.

V usage is TRBV4-2 and J usage is TRBJ2-3, with 10 bases identical to TRBD2. V shed 3 bases and J 3 bases; nucleotides not matched to a gene: 15. The CDR3 runs 19 residues. CDR1 and CDR2 (germline): LGHNA, YNFKEQ. The CDR3 loop reads CASSQIRAGGPLGTDTQYF. The CDR3 nucleotides read TGTGCCAGCAGCCAGATCCGAGCGGGGGGGCCGCTCGGTACAGATACGCAGTATTTT.

V and J are TRBV20-1 and TRBJ1-1; D ambiguous. This CDR3 region has 11 residues. Trimming took off 3 bases at V and 1 base at J, with 3 bases between the two ends. The germline V gene has CDR1 DFQATT and CDR2 SNEGSKA (reference sequence). CDR3 bases: TGCAGTGCTAGTGGGAACACTGAAGCTTTCTTT. This codes for CSASGNTEAFF.

This chain joins TRBV28 and TRBJ2-2; no clear D. Trimming removed 5 bases from V and 4 bases from J, with 14 bases in between. The CDR3 loop spans 15 amino acids. Germline lookup yields CDR1 MDHEN and CDR2 SYDVKM. The CDR3 coding sequence is TGTGCCAGCAGTCTCCATCATCCGGGCACCGGGGAGCTGTTTTTT. Translation: CASSLHHPGTGELFF.

V usage is TRBV9 and J usage is TRBJ2-5, with D tentatively TRBD1 or TRBD2 (6 bases each). Germline CDR1 reads SGDLS; CDR2 reads YYNGEE. The CDR3 consists of 15 residues. The V end was cut by 0 bases, the J end by 4 bases, with 13 bases between. The CDR3 coding sequence is TGTGCCAGCAGCGTAGTGGGGGGCGAGGGAGAGACCCAGTACTTC. Translated: CASSVVGGEGETQYF.

The rearrangement uses TRBV6-5 and TRBJ2-1; D possibly corresponds to TRBD2 (5 bases). Germline V gene data show CDR1 as MNHEY and CDR2 as SVGAGI. V lost 6 bases to trimming and J lost 4 bases, with 16 bases between them. This CDR3 contains 15 residues. CDR3 region: CASRRTQSNYNEQFF. The CDR3 nucleotides read TGTGCCAGCAGGCGGACTCAATCCAATTACAATGAGCAGTTCTTC.

This chain connects TRBV5-4 to TRBJ1-5; D gene unclear. Trimming pared 2 bases from V and 2 bases from J, leaving 8 bases between. Germline CDR1 SGHNT, CDR2 YYREEE (reference sequence). The CDR3 contains 14 residues. This CDR3 reads CASSFFGGNQPQHF. The CDR3 region has the DNA TGTGCCAGCAGCTTTTTTGGTGGCAATCAGCCCCAGCATTTT.

J is TRBJ2-2 and V is TRBV7-6; D assignment may be TRBD1 or TRBD2 (5 bases each). Germline V gene data show CDR1 as SGHVS and CDR2 as FNYEAQ. This CDR3 has 13 amino acids. V lost 5 bases to trimming and J lost 4 bases, with 8 bases between them. CDR3 in amino acids: CASSPGTTGELFF. CDR3 DNA: TGTGCCAGCAGCCCAGGGACCACCGGGGAGCTGTTTTTT.

The chain couples TRBV4-2 to TRBJ2-1, with a tentative D call TRBD2 (6 bases). CDR1 and CDR2 from the germline V gene are LGHNA and YNFKEQ. The germline V and J ends were trimmed by 0 bases and 2 bases, with 11 bases remaining between them. This CDR3 spans 16 amino acids. The chain's CDR3 is CASSQDWREAYNEQFF. CDR3 sequence (DNA): TGTGCCAGCAGCCAAGATTGGAGGGAAGCCTACAATGAGCAGTTCTTC.

The chain joins TRBV18 to TRBJ2-5; D remains unclear. Germline V lookup: CDR1 KGHSH, CDR2 LQKENI. This CDR3 comprises 11 residues. The V gene lost 5 bases and the J gene lost 5 bases, with 6 bases spanning the gap. The CDR3 DNA sequence: TGTGCCAGCTCAACCGGGGAGACCCAGTACTTC. It is translated as CASSTGETQYF.

This chain uses TRBV13 with TRBJ2-5; a possible D gene is TRBD2 (6 bases). The V gene lost 1 base and the J gene lost 7 bases, with 10 bases spanning the gap. The germline V gene has CDR1 PRHDT and CDR2 FYEKMQ (reference sequence). CDR3 length equals 13 residues. The CDR3 coding sequence is TGTGCCAGCAGCTTAGCGGGGGTAGGGACCCAGTACTTC. Residues: CASSLAGVGTQYF.

Remarks on this clone: One end of the junction fails to match germline, which may point to a read error. The gene calls are TRBV28 and TRBJ1-1; D perhaps matches TRBD1 (5 bases). The CDR3 has 17 residues. Germline CDR1 is MDHEN and CDR2 is SYDVKM. The CDR3 sequence: CASSVWGSSDGNTEAFF. CDR3 DNA sequence: TGTGCCAGCAGTGTATGGGGGAGCAGTGACGGGAACACTGAAGCTTTCTTT.

The rearrangement joins TRBV7-9 to TRBJ2-2, with D possibly matching TRBD1 (6 bases). Trimming took 4 bases from V and 1 from J, leaving 13 bases between them. The CDR3 consists of 16 residues. The germline CDR1 and CDR2 sequences are SEHNR and FQNEAQ (reference sequence). CDR3 nucleotide sequence: TGTGCCAGCAGCTCCAAACTGGGACAGAACACCGGGGAGCTGTTTTTT. Translated, it gives CASSSKLGQNTGELFF.

This clone showed up just a few times. This chain links TRBV11-1 with TRBJ1-1; unclear D gene. The CDR3 runs to 13 residues. The germline V and J ends were trimmed by 2 bases and 1 base, with 5 bases remaining between them. Germline-derived CDR1 and CDR2 are SGHAT and FQDESV (reference sequence). For the CDR3, the DNA is TGTGCCAGCAGCTTATATGAGAACACTGAAGCTTTCTTT. It codes for CASSLYENTEAFF.

The chain carries TRBV11-2 and TRBJ1-2, with D unresolved. Trimming removed 2 bases from V and 4 bases from J, with 14 bases in between. The CDR3 is 15 residues long. Germline V gene lookup returns CDR1 SGHAT and CDR2 FQNNGV. The CDR3 is CASSLSPAGIYGYTF. In DNA form, the CDR3 reads TGTGCCAGCAGCTTATCTCCAGCAGGAATCTATGGCTACACCTTC.

V gene TRBV7-2 combines with J gene TRBJ2-1, with 7 nucleotides matching TRBD1. V gave up 0 bases and J gave up 1 base; unmatched junction bases: 6. This CDR3 contains 17 residues. The germline V gene encodes CDR1 SGHTA and CDR2 FQGNSA. The CDR3 spells CASSLAPGTASYNEQFF. In nucleotides, the CDR3 is TGTGCCAGCAGCTTAGCCCCCGGGACAGCGTCCTACAATGAGCAGTTCTTC.

The chain is built from TRBV6-7 and TRBJ2-3; maybe TRBD2 (5 bases). TRBV6-7 is flagged as an ORF with uncertain function. V was cut by 6 bases and J by 3 bases, with 19 bases left in between. CDR3 length equals 16 residues. The CDR3 DNA reads TGTGCCAGCAGCTCCGCCACTAGTCCGTATACAGATACGCAGTATTTT. Translated: CASSSATSPYTDTQYF.

This chain links TRBV7-8 with TRBJ2-7; D gene uncertain. The CDR3 length is 15 residues. CDR1 SGHVS and CDR2 FQNEAQ come from the germline V gene. Trimming cost V 0 bases and J 1 base, with 10 bases left between them. CDR3 sequence (DNA): TGTGCCAGCAGCTTAGCGTCTGGCGTGTCCTACGAGCAGTACTTC. Translated: CASSLASGVSYEQYF.

This clone was counted a single time. V usage is TRBV7-6 and J usage is TRBJ2-7; 7 nucleotides agree with TRBD1. The CDR3 length is 14 residues. Germline assignment: CDR1 SGHVS and CDR2 FNYEAQ. V lost 2 bases to trimming and J lost 3 bases; unmatched junction nucleotides: 4. CDR3 sequence: CASSLSGGSYEQYF. DNA for the CDR3: TGTGCCAGCAGCTTATCAGGGGGTAGCTACGAGCAGTACTTC.

Comment on this clone: One junction end does not reproduce the germline sequence, and a read error may be involved. The chain carries TRBV25-1 and TRBJ2-1, with 9 bases aligning to TRBD2. Germline-derived CDR1 and CDR2 are MGHDK and SYGVNS. The CDR3 covers 15 residues. DNA of the CDR3: TGTGCCAGCAGTGTATCCGGGACGGCGGGGGGGGAGCTGTTCTTC. Translated, it gives CASSVSGTAGGELFF.

The chain combines TRBV4-1 with TRBJ1-1; the D gene is possibly TRBD1 (5 bases). The V gene lost 0 bases and the J gene lost 6 bases, with 11 bases spanning the gap. The CDR3 is 14 residues long. Per the germline V gene, CDR1 is MGHRA and CDR2 is YSYEKL. DNA for the CDR3: TGCGCCAGCAGCCAAGAAGGCAGGGCCCCTGAAGCTTTCTTT. Protein product: CASSQEGRAPEAFF.

The rearrangement joins TRBV10-3 to TRBJ1-2; D gene unclear. V shed 4 bases and J shed 3 bases, with 15 bases lying between them. The CDR3 sequence is 15 residues long. Germline V gene data show CDR1 as ENHRY and CDR2 as SYGVKD. CDR3 coding DNA: TGTGCCATCAGTGGTCCTGTCGTAGAGGACTATGGCTACACCTTC. This gives the protein CAISGPVVEDYGYTF.

The CDR3 nucleotides are TGTGCCAGCTCCCCATCTACAGATACGCAGTATTTT. Its protein is CASSPSTDTQYF. This sequence joins TRBV18 and TRBJ2-3; D remains unclear. This CDR3 comprises 12 residues. Germline CDR1 KGHSH, CDR2 LQKENI. The V end was cut by 6 bases, the J end by 3 bases, with 7 bases between.

The chain carries TRBV7-7 and TRBJ2-5, with TRBD2 identical over 8 bases. This CDR3 comprises 14 residues. The trim removed 2 bases at V and 2 bases at J, leaving 1 base unmatched. The germline V gene has CDR1 SSHAT and CDR2 FNYEAQ (reference sequence). The CDR3 reads CASSLTGGQETQYF. The CDR3 nucleotides are TGTGCCAGCAGCTTAACGGGAGGGCAAGAGACCCAGTACTTC.

The chain links TRBV6-5 to TRBJ2-7, with unresolved D. V was trimmed by 2 bases and J by 0 bases, leaving 8 bases between them. The germline CDR1 and CDR2 sequences are MNHEY and SVGAGI. The CDR3 runs 14 residues. This CDR3 reads CASSYGYYSYEQYF. The CDR3 DNA reads as TGTGCCAGCAGTTACGGGTATTACTCCTACGAGCAGTACTTC.